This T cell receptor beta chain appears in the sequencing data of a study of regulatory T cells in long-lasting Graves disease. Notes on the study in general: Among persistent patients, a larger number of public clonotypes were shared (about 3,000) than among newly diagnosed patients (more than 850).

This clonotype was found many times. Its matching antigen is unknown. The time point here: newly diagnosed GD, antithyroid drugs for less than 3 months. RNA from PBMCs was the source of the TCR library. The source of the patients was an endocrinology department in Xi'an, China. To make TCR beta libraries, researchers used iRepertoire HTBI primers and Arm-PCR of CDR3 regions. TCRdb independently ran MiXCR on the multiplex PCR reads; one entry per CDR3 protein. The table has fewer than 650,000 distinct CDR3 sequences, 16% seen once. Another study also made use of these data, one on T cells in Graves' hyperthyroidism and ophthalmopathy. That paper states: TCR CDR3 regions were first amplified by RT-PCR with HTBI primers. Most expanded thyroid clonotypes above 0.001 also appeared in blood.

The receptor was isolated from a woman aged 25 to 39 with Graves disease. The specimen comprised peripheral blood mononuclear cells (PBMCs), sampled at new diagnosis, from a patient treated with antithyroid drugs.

CDR3 nucleotides: TGTGCCAGCGGAGAATCAAGGGGACAGGGAGCCTACGAGCAGTACTTC. As protein: CASGESRGQGAYEQYF. The V call is TRBV6-1, the J call TRBJ2-7; the match to TRBD1 covers 9 bases. Germline CDR1 and CDR2: MNHNS and SASEGT. This CDR3 spans 16 amino acids. The trim removed 8 bases at V and 2 bases at J, leaving 13 bases unmatched.